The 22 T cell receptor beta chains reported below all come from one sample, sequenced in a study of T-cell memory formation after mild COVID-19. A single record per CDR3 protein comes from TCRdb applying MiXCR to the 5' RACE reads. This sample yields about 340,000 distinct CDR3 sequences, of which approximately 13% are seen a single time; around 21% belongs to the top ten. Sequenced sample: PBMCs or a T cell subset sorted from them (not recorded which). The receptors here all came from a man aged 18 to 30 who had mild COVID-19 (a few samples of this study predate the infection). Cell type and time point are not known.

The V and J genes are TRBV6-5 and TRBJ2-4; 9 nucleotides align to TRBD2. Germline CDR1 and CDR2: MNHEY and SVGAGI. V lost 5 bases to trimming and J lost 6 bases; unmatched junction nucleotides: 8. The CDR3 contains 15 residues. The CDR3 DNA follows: TGTGCCAGCAGTGACCCGCGGGGGGGACGAAACATTCAGTACTTC. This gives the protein CASSDPRGGRNIQYF.

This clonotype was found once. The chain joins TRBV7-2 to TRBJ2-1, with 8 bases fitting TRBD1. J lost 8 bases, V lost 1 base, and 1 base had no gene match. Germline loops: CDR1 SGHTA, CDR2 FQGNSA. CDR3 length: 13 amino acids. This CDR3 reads CASSLEQGDEQFF. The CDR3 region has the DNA TGTGCCAGCAGCTTAGAACAGGGGGATGAGCAGTTCTTC.

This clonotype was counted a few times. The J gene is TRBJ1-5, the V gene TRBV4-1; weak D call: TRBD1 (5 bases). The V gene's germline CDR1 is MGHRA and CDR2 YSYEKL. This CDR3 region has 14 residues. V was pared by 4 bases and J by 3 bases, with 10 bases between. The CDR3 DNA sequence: TGCGCCAGCAGCCCGCGACAGTTCAATCAGCCCCAGCATTTT. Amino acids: CASSPRQFNQPQHF.

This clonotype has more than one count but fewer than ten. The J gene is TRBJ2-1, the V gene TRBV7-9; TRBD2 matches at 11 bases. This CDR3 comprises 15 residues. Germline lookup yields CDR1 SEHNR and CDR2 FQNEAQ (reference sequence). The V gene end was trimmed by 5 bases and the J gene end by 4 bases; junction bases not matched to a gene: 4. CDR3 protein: CASSTSGGRYNEQFF. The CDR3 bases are TGTGCCAGCAGCACTAGCGGGGGCCGTTACAATGAGCAGTTCTTC.

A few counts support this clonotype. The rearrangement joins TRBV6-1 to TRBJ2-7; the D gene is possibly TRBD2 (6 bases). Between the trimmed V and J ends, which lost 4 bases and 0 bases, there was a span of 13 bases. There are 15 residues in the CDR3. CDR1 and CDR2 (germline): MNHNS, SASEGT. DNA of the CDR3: TGTGCCAGCAGTGGAAATAGCGGAAGCTCCTACGAGCAGTACTTC. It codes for CASSGNSGSSYEQYF.

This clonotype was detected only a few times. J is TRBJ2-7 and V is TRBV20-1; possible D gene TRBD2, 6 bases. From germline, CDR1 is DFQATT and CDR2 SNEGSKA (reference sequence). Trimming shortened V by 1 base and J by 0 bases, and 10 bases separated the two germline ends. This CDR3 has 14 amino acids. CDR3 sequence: CSARAGTYSYEQYV. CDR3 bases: TGCAGTGCTAGAGCTGGGACTTACTCCTACGAGCAGTACGTC.

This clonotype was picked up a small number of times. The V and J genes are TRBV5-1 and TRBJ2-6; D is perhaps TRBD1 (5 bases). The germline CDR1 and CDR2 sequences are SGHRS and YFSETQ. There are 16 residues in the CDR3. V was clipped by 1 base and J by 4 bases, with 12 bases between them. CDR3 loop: CASSLPGMRGANVLTF. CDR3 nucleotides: TGCGCCAGCAGCTTGCCAGGGATGCGAGGGGCCAACGTCCTGACTTTC.

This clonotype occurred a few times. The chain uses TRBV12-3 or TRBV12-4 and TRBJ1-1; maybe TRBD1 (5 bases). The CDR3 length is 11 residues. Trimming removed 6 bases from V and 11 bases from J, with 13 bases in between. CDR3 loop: CASSALGAAFF. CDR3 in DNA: TGTGCCAGCAGCGCTCTCGGGGCGGCTTTCTTT.

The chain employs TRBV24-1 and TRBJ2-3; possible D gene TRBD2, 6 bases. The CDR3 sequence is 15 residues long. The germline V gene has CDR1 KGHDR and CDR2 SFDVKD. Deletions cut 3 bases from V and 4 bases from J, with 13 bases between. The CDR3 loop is CATSDPTTRSDTQYF. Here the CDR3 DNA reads TGTGCCACCAGTGATCCCACGACTAGATCAGATACGCAGTATTTT.

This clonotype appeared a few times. CDR3 in DNA: TGCGCCAGCAGCCGAAGATTTCAGGGGATGGATTCACCCCTCCACTTT. Protein: CASSRRFQGMDSPLHF. The chain uses TRBV4-3 and TRBJ1-6, with D maybe TRBD1 (6 bases). The CDR3 has 16 amino acids. Between the trimmed V and J ends, which lost 4 bases and 8 bases, there was a span of 18 bases. Per germline, CDR1 LGHNA and CDR2 YSLEER.

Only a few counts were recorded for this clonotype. The CDR3 coding sequence is TGTGCCAGCAGCTTAAGGGACGTAAGCACCGGGGAGCTGTTTTTT. Amino acids: CASSLRDVSTGELFF. The V and J genes are TRBV7-9 and TRBJ2-2; D is perhaps TRBD1 or TRBD2 (5 bases each). Germline CDR1 reads SEHNR; CDR2 reads FQNEAQ (reference sequence). The CDR3 covers 15 residues. Trimming pared 2 bases from V and 4 bases from J, leaving 11 bases between. The whole variable domain, remainder taken from reference TRBV7-9 and TRBJ2-2, is DTGVSQNPRHKITKRGQNVTFRCDPISEHNRLYWYRQTLGQGPEFLTYFQNEAQLEKSRLLSDRFSAERPKGSFSTLEIQRTEQGDSAMYLCASSLRDVSTGELFFGEGSRLTVL.

In DNA, the CDR3 is TGTGCCAGCAGCCCGGGACTAGACGGAGAGACCCAGTACTTC. Its protein is CASSPGLDGETQYF. The rearrangement links TRBV3-1 to TRBJ2-5; 8 nucleotides match TRBD2. CDR1 LGHDT and CDR2 YNNKEL come from the germline V gene (reference sequence). V lost 4 bases, J lost 4 bases, and 5 bases stayed unmatched. This CDR3 is 14 amino acids long.

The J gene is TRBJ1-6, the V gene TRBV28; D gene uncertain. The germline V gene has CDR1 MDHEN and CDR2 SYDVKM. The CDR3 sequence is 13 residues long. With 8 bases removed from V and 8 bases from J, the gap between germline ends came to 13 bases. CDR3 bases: TGTGCCAGCCGGCAACAGCTCGATTCACCCCTCCACTTT. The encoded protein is CASRQQLDSPLHF.

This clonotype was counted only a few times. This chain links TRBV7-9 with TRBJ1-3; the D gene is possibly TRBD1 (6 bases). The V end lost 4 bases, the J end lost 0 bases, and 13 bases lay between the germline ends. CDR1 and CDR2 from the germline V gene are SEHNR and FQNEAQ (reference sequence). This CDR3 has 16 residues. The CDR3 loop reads CASSSVQGYSGNTIYF. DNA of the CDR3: TGTGCCAGCAGCTCAGTACAGGGCTACTCTGGAAACACCATATATTTT.

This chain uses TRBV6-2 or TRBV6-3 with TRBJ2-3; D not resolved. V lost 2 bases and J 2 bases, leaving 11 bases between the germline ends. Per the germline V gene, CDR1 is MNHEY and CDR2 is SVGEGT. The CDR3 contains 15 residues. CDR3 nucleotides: TGTGCCAGCAGTTACCGTAGGGCACCCACAGATACGCAGTATTTT. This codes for CASSYRRAPTDTQYF.

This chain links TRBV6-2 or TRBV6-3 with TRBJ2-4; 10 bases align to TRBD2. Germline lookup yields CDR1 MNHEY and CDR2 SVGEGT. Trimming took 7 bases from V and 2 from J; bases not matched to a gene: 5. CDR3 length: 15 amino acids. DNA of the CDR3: TGTGCCAGCACCCTAGCGGGGGATCCCAAAAACATTCAGTACTTC. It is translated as CASTLAGDPKNIQYF.

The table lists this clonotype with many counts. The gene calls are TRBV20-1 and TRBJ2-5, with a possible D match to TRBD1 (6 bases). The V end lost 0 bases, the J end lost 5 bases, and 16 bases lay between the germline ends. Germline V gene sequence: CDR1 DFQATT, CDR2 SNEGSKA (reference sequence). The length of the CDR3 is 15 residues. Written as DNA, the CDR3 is TGCAGTGCTAGAGATTTGGGGGCAGGGCCGGAGACCCAGTACTTC. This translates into CSARDLGAGPETQYF.

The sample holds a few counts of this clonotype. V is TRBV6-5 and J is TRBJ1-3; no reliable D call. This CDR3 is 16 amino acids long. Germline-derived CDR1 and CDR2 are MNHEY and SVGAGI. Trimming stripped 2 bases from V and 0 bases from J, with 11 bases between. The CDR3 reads CASSYPSGLSGNTIYF. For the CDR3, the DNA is TGTGCCAGCAGTTACCCCAGTGGGCTCTCTGGAAACACCATATATTTT.

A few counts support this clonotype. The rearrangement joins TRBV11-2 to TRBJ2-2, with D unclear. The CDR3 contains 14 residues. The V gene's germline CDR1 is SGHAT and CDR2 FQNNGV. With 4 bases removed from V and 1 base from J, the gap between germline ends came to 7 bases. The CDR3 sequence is CASSSAVNTGELFF. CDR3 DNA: TGTGCCAGCAGCTCGGCAGTGAACACCGGGGAGCTGTTTTTT.

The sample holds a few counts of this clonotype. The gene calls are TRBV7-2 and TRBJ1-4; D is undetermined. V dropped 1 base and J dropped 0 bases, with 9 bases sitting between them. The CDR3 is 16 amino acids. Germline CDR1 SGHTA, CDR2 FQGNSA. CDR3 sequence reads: CASSLGTFATNEKLFF. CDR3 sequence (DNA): TGTGCCAGCAGCTTAGGCACTTTTGCAACTAATGAAAAACTGTTTTTT.

CDR3 region: CASSHLQVANEKLFF. In DNA, the CDR3 is TGTGCCAGCAGCCACCTACAGGTCGCTAATGAAAAACTGTTTTTT. The chain couples TRBV3-1 to TRBJ1-4, with a possible D match to TRBD1 (5 bases). CDR1 is LGHDT and CDR2 is YNNKEL in the germline V gene (reference sequence). The CDR3 covers 15 residues. The V and J ends lost 3 bases and 3 bases respectively, with 11 bases between them.

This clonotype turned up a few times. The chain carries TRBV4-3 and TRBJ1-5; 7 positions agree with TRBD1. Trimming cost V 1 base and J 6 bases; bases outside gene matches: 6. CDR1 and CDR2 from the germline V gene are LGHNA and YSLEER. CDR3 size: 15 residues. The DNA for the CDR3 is TGCGCCAGCAGCCAAGGCCGACAGGGTAGTCAGCCCCAGCATTTT. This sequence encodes CASSQGRQGSQPQHF.